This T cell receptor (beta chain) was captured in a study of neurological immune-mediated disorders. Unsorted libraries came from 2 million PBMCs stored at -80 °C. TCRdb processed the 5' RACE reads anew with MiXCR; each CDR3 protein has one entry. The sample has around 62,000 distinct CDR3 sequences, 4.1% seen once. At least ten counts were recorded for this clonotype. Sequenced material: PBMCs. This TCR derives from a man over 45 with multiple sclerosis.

The CDR3 here is CASSSTGPETQYF. DNA of the CDR3: TGTGCCAGCAGTTCGACAGGGCCGGAGACCCAGTACTTC. The gene calls are TRBV28 and TRBJ2-5; TRBD1 matches at 7 bases. V shed 4 bases, J shed 5 bases, and the junction held 4 bases outside the gene matches. Germline loops: CDR1 MDHEN, CDR2 SYDVKM. The CDR3 is 13 amino acids.